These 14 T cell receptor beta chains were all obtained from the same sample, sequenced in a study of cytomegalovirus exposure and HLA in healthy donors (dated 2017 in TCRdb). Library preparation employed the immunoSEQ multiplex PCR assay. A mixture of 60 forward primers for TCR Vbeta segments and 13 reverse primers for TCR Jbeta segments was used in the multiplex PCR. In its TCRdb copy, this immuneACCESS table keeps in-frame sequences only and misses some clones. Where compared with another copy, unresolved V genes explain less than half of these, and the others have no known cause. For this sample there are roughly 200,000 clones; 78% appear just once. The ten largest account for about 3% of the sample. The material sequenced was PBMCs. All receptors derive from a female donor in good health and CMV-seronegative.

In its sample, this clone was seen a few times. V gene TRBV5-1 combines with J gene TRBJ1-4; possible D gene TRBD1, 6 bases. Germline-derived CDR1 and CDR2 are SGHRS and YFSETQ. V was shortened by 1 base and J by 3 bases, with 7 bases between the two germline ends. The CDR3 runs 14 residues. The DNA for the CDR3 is TGCGCCAGCAGCTTGCAGGGGCCTAATGAAAAACTGTTTTTT. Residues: CASSLQGPNEKLFF.

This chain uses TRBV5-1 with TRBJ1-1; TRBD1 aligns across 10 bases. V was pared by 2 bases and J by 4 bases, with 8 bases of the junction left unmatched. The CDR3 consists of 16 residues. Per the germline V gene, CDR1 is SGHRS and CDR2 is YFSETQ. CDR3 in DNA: TGCGCCAGCAGCTTCCGCGGGGGGACAGGGGTCACTGAAGCTTTCTTT. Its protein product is CASSFRGGTGVTEAFF. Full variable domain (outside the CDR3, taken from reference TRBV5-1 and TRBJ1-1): KAGVTQTPRYLIKTRGQQVTLSCSPISGHRSVSWYQQTPGQGLQFLFEYFSETQRNKGNFPGRFSGRQFSNSRSEMNVSTLELGDSALYLCASSFRGGTGVTEAFFGQGTRLTVV.

The CDR3 here is CASSNTGGDGYTF. The CDR3 DNA sequence: TGTGCCAGTAGTAATACAGGGGGAGATGGCTACACCTTC. The V call is TRBV19, the J call TRBJ1-2; 8 bases are a match to TRBD1. The CDR3 has 13 amino acids. After removal of 4 bases from V and 6 bases from J, the junction contained 4 bases not matched to a gene. CDR1 is LNHDA and CDR2 is SQIVND in the germline V gene (reference sequence).

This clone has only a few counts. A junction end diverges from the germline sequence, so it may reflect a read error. The CDR3 sequence is CASGDRPPYEQYF. CDR3 coding DNA: TGTGCCAGCGGTGACAGGCCTCCCTACGAGCAGTACTTC. The chain has TRBV6-1 and TRBJ2-7; the D gene is possibly TRBD1 (6 bases). CDR1 is MNHNS, CDR2 SASEGT, per germline. The CDR3 length is 13 residues.

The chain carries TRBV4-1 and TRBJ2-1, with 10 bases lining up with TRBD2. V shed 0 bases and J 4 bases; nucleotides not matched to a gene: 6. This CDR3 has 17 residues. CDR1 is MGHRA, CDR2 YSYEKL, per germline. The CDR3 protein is CASSQDRASGSYNEQFF. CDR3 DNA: TGCGCCAGCAGCCAAGATCGGGCTAGCGGGAGTTACAATGAGCAGTTCTTC.

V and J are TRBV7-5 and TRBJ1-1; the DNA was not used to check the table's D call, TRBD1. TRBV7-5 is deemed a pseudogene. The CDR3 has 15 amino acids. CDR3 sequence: CARRGAEGAKAEAFF. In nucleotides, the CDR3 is TGTGCCAGAAGAGGGGCGGAAGGGGCGAAGGCTGAAGCTTTCTTT.

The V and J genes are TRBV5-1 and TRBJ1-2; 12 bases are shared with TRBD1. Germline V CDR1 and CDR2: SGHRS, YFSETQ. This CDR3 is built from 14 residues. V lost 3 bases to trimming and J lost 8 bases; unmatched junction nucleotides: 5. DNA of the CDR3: TGCGCCAGCAGCTCGGGACAGGGGGCGAAGGGCTACACCTTC. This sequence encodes CASSSGQGAKGYTF.

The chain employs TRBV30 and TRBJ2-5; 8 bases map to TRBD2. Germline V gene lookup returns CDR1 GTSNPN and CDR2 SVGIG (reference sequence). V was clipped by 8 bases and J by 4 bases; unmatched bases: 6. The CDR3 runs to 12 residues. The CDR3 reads CAIAGQAETQYF. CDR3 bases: TGTGCCATAGCGGGGCAGGCAGAGACCCAGTACTTC.

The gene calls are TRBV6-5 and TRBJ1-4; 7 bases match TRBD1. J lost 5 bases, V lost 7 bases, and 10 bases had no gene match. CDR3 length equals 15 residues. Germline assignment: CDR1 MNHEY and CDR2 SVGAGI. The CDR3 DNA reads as TGTGCCAGCAAAACGATGACAGGGTTAAATGAAAAACTGTTTTTT. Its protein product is CASKTMTGLNEKLFF.

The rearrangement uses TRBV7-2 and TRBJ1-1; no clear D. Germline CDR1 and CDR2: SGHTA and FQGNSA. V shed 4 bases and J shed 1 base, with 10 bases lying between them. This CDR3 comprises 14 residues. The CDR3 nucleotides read TGTGCCAGCAGCTCTTACACCACGAACACTGAAGCTTTCTTT. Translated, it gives CASSSYTTNTEAFF.

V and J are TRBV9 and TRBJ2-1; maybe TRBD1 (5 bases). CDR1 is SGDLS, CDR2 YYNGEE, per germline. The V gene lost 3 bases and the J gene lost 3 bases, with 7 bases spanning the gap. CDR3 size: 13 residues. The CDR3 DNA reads TGTGCCAGCAGCGGGACACTCTACAATGAGCAGTTCTTC. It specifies CASSGTLYNEQFF. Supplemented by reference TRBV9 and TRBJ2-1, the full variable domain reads DSGVTQTPKHLITATGQRVTLRCSPRSGDLSVYWYQQSLDQGLQFLIQYYNGEERAKGNILERFSAQQFPDLHSELNLSSLELGDSALYFCASSGTLYNEQFFGPGTRLTVL.

DNA of the CDR3: TGTGCCAGCAGCCCCCACGGGGCTAGCGGGGATCCCACCTACGAGCAGTACTTC. The encoded protein is CASSPHGASGDPTYEQYF. This chain uses TRBV21-1 with TRBJ2-7; the table gives TRBD2 as D, unverified against the DNA. TRBV21-1 is a listed pseudogene. CDR3 length: 18 amino acids.

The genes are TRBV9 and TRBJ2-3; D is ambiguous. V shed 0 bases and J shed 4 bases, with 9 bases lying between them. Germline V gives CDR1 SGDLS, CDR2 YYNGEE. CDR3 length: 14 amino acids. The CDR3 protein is CASSVGRVADTQYF. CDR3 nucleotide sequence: TGTGCCAGCAGCGTAGGTCGGGTAGCAGATACGCAGTATTTT. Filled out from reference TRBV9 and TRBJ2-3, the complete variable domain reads DSGVTQTPKHLITATGQRVTLRCSPRSGDLSVYWYQQSLDQGLQFLIQYYNGEERAKGNILERFSAQQFPDLHSELNLSSLELGDSALYFCASSVGRVADTQYFGPGTRLTVL.

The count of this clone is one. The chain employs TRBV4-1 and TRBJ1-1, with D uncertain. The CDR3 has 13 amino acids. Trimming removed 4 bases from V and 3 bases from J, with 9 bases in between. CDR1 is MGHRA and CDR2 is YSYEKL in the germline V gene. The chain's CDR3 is CASSLYSDTEAFF. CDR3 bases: TGCGCCAGCAGCCTTTACTCGGACACTGAAGCTTTCTTT.